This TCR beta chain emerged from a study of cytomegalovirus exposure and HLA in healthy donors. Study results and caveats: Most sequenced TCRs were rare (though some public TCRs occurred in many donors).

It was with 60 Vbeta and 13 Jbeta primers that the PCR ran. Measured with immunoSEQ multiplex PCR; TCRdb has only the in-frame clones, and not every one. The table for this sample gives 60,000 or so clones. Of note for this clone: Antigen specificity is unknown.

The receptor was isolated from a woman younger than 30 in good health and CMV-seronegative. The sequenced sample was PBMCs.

The CDR3 region has the DNA TGTGCCTGGGGAGGGATGAGTAATGAAAAACTGTTTTTT. This encodes CAWGGMSNEKLFF. The chain has TRBV30 and TRBJ1-4; the D is unclear. The CDR3 length is 13 residues. Trimming took 5 bases from V and 4 from J, leaving 11 bases between them. Germline CDR1 reads GTSNPN; CDR2 reads SVGIG (reference sequence).